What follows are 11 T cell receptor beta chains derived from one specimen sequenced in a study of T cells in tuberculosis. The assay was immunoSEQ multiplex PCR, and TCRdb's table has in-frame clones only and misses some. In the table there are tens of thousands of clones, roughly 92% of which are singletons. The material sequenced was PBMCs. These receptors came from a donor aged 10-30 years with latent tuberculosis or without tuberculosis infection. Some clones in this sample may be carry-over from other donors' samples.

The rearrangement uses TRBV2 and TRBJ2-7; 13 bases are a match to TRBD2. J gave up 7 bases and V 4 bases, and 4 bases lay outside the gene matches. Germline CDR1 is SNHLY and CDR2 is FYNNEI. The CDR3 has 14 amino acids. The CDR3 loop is CASSGTSGSLEQYF. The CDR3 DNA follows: TGTGCCAGCAGTGGGACTAGCGGGAGTCTAGAGCAGTACTTC.

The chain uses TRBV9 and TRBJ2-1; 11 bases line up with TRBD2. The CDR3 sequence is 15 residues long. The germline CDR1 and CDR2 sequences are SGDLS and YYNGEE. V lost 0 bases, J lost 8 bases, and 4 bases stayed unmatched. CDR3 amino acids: CASSVGSGRAYEQFF. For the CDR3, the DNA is TGTGCCAGCAGCGTAGGTAGCGGGAGGGCTTATGAGCAGTTCTTC.

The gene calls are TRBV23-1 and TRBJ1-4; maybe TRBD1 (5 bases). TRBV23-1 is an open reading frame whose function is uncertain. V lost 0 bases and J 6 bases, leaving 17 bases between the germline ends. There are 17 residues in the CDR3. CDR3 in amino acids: CASSQSRGRAPDEKLFF. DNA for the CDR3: TGCGCCAGCAGTCAATCGAGAGGCAGGGCGCCTGATGAAAAACTGTTTTTT.

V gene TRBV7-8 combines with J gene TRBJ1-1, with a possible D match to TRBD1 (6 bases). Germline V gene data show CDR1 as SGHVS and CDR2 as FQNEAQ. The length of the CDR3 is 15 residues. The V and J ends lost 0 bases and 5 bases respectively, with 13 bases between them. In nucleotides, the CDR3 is TGTGCCAGCAGCTTAGCGTCTCAGGGGAAAACTGAAGCTTTCTTT. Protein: CASSLASQGKTEAFF.

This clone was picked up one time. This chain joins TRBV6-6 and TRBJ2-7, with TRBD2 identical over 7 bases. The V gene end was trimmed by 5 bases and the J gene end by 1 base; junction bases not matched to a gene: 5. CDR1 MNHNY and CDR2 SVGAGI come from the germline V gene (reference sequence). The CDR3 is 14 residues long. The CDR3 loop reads CASSAGGGSYEQYF. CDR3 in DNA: TGTGCCAGCAGTGCCGGGGGAGGGTCCTACGAGCAGTACTTC.

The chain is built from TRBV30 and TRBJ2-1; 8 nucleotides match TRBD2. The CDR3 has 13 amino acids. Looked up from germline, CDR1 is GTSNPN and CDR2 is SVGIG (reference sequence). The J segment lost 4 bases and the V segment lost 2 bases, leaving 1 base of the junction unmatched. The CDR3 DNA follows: TGTGCCTGGAGTAGCGGGGGTTACAATGAGCAGTTCTTC. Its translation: CAWSSGGYNEQFF.

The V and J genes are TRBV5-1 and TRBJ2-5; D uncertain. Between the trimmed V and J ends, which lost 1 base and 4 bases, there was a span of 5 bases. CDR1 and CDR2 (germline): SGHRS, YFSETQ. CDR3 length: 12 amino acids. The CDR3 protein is CASSLIGETQYF. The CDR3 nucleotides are TGCGCCAGCAGCTTGATCGGAGAGACCCAGTACTTC.

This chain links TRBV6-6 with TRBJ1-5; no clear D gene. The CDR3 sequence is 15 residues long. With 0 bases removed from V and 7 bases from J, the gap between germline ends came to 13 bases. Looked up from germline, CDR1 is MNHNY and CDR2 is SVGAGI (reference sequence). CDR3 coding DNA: TGTGCCAGCAGTTACTCGACGGGCACGGGGCAGCCCCAGCATTTT. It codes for CASSYSTGTGQPQHF.

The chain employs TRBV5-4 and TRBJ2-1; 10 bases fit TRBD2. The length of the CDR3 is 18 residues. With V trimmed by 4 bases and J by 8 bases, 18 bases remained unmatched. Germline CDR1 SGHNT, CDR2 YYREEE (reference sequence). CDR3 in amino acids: CASSSYVSGTSAGDEQFF. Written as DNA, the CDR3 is TGTGCCAGCAGCAGCTACGTTTCCGGGACTAGCGCCGGGGATGAGCAGTTCTTC. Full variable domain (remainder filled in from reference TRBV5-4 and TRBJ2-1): ETGVTQSPTHLIKTRGQQVTLRCSSQSGHNTVSWYQQALGQGPQFIFQYYREEENGRGNFPPRFSGLQFPNYSSELNVNALELDDSALYLCASSSYVSGTSAGDEQFFGPGTRLTVL.

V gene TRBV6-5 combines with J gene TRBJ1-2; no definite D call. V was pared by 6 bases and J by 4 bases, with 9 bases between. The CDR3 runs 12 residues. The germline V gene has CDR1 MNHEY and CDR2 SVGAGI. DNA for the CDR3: TGTGCCAGCAGCATGGAGGGCTATGGCTACACCTTC. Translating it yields CASSMEGYGYTF.

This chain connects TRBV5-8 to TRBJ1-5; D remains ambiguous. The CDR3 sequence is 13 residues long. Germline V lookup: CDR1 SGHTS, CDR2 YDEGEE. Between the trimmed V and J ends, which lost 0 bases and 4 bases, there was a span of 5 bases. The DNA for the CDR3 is TGTGCCAGCAGCTTGGTAGAGAATCAGCCCCAGCATTTT. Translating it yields CASSLVENQPQHF.